This entry lists 11 T cell receptor beta chains sequenced from one sample in a study of a mutant IDH1 vaccine in newly diagnosed glioma. TCRdb's table, derived via immunoSEQ multiplex PCR, lists solely in-frame clones and lacks some. The sample contains under 70,000 clones, 84% of which appear only once. Antigens for these TCRs are unknown. Stated time point: week 23, last vaccination. The study gave 300 ug of mutant IDH1 20-mer peptide per vaccine dose, with topical imiquimod. The sequencing here drew on PBMCs, taken from a glioma patient whose treatment included an IDH1 peptide vaccine. The receptor set was obtained from a man aged 18-30 years with glioma.

The rearrangement uses TRBV6-5 and TRBJ2-7; D gene uncertain. Trimming pared 0 bases from V and 9 bases from J, leaving 12 bases between. CDR1 and CDR2 (germline): MNHEY, SVGAGI. The CDR3 consists of 13 residues. The CDR3 nucleotides read TGTGCCAGCAGTTACTCGGCCCTCCGGGTGCAGTACTTC. This gives the protein CASSYSALRVQYF.

V is TRBV25-1 and J is TRBJ2-1, with D uncertain. The germline V gene has CDR1 MGHDK and CDR2 SYGVNS. The CDR3 covers 15 residues. Between the trimmed V and J ends, which lost 5 bases and 0 bases, there was a span of 11 bases. CDR3 DNA: TGTGCCAGCAGTAGAAGCGAGAGCTCCTACAATGAGCAGTTCTTC. It yields the protein CASSRSESSYNEQFF.

The V gene is TRBV2, the J gene TRBJ2-1; D gene ambiguous. Germline V gene lookup returns CDR1 SNHLY and CDR2 FYNNEI. This CDR3 has 13 amino acids. The V and J ends lost 6 bases and 3 bases respectively, with 9 bases between them. For the CDR3, the DNA is TGTGCCAGCAGGAAGGACCGCTACAATGAGCAGTTCTTC. This encodes CASRKDRYNEQFF.

The chain recombines TRBV7-9 with TRBJ2-1, with a tentative D call TRBD2 (5 bases). The germline V gene has CDR1 SEHNR and CDR2 FQNEAQ (reference sequence). The CDR3 has 12 residues. Deletions cut 6 bases from V and 7 bases from J, with 10 bases between. CDR3 sequence reads: CASRETGNEQFF. The CDR3 DNA follows: TGTGCCAGCAGAGAAACGGGGAATGAGCAGTTCTTC.

This clone has only one observation. The J gene is TRBJ2-5, the V gene TRBV6-5; the D is unclear. The J call is in doubt because the DNA end fits TRBJ2-7 better. The CDR3 totals 14 residues. Germline CDR1 and CDR2: MNHEY and SVGAGI. The CDR3 DNA reads as TGTGCCAGCAGTTACGGCGAAAGCTCCTACGAGCAGTACTTC. Amino acids: CASSYGESSYEQYF.

V is TRBV18 and J is TRBJ1-1; D is uncertain. The germline V and J ends were trimmed by 4 bases and 1 base, with 13 bases remaining between them. This CDR3 has 15 amino acids. Germline V gene sequence: CDR1 KGHSH, CDR2 LQKENI. CDR3 protein: CASSLVGFKNTEAFF. The DNA of the CDR3 is TGTGCCAGCTCACTTGTGGGCTTTAAGAACACTGAAGCTTTCTTT.

This clone was seen a few times. The V gene is TRBV19, the J gene TRBJ1-1; a weak D match, TRBD1 (6 bases). Per the germline V gene, CDR1 is LNHDA and CDR2 is SQIVND (reference sequence). Trimming removed 5 bases from V and 10 bases from J, with 17 bases in between. CDR3 length: 13 residues. CDR3 sequence reads: CASSRLDSTVAFF. In DNA, the CDR3 is TGTGCCAGTAGTCGGCTGGACAGTACAGTAGCTTTCTTT. Based on the CDR3 plus reference TRBV19 and TRBJ1-1, the full variable domain is DGGITQSPKYLFRKEGQNVTLSCEQNLNHDAMYWYRQDPGQGLRLIYYSQIVNDFQKGDIAEGYSVSREKKESFPLTVTSAQKNPTAFYLCASSRLDSTVAFFGQGTRLTVV.

V and J are TRBV6-6 and TRBJ1-2; no reliable D call. Germline lookup yields CDR1 MNHNY and CDR2 SVGAGI (reference sequence). The CDR3 length is 14 residues. V was clipped by 6 bases and J by 2 bases, with 13 bases between them. CDR3 nucleotides: TGTGCCAGCAGCGAGGCCAGAGACAACTATGGCTACACCTTC. This gives the protein CASSEARDNYGYTF.

The chain joins TRBV2 to TRBJ2-7; TRBD2 aligns across 9 bases. In germline, CDR1 is SNHLY, CDR2 FYNNEI. After removal of 2 bases from V and 2 bases from J, the junction contained 10 bases not matched to a gene. This CDR3 has 17 residues. The CDR3: CASSENERGAKTYEQYF. As DNA, the CDR3 is TGTGCCAGCAGTGAAAACGAGCGGGGGGCCAAAACCTACGAGCAGTACTTC.

The V gene is TRBV19, the J gene TRBJ1-4, with D possibly matching TRBD1 (5 bases). V gave up 2 bases and J gave up 10 bases, with 14 bases separating them. Germline assignment: CDR1 LNHDA and CDR2 SQIVND (reference sequence). This CDR3 region has 14 residues. The CDR3 DNA follows: TGTGCCAGTAGTATATTCCTCCGCGGGGGAAAACTGTTTTTT. This translates into CASSIFLRGGKLFF.

The rearrangement links TRBV18 to TRBJ1-1, with D perhaps TRBD1 (5 bases). The CDR3 totals 13 residues. The V and J ends lost 3 bases and 10 bases respectively, with 15 bases between them. Germline-derived CDR1 and CDR2 are KGHSH and LQKENI. In DNA, the CDR3 is TGTGCCAGCTCACCCCCCGCAGGGTTTGGAGCTTTCTTT. Encoded protein: CASSPPAGFGAFF. The full variable domain, rest sourced from reference TRBV18 and TRBJ1-1, is NAGVMQNPRHLVRRRGQEARLRCSPMKGHSHVYWYRQLPEEGLKFMVYLQKENIIDESGMPKERFSAEFPKEGPSILRIQQVVRGDSAAYFCASSPPAGFGAFFGQGTRLTVV.